The T cell receptor beta chain described here comes from a study of blood T cells in healthy people across ages. This clonotype was picked up a small number of times. Germline V CDR1 and CDR2: SGDLS, YYNGEE. The CDR3 is made up of 15 amino acids. V gave up 3 bases and J gave up 0 bases, with 13 bases separating them. A J-beta primer mix and a sample-barcoded 5' primer were used in a second PCR of about 6 to 12 cycles. Each CDR3 protein gets one entry after TCRdb re-called the 5' RACE reads with MiXCR. This repertoire shows over a million distinct CDR3 sequences, around 39% found once; its top ten account for approximately 7.9%.

The sequence was obtained from a woman aged 18-29 years in good health. Material for sequencing was blood. The chain employs TRBV9 and TRBJ2-7; perhaps TRBD2 as D (6 bases). The CDR3 is CASSAGTLSSYEQYF. In nucleotides, the CDR3 is TGTGCCAGCAGCGCCGGGACTCTAAGCTCCTACGAGCAGTACTTC.